What follows describes a single T cell receptor (beta chain). Antigen specificity is unknown. Relative to the germline gene, one junction end is altered; a read error may explain this. Germline V gives CDR1 LNHNV, CDR2 YYDKDF (reference sequence). The CDR3 covers 16 residues. This sample was taken from a study of Graves' ophthalmopathy and Graves' hyperthyroidism. Study-wide points: Ophthalmopathy versus stable hyperthyroidism: 13-signature model gave around 85% sensitivity, 75% to 82% specificity. The study's model predicted ophthalmopathy progression at about 68% sensitivity and 72% to 85% specificity.

Among the exclusions were patients with other autoimmune diseases, uncontrolled infections, pregnancy or lactation. Amplification targeted the TCR beta CDR3 regions, with RNA transcripts as the source material. RT-PCR in the first round used HTBI primers; a second-round multiplex PCR followed. Each CDR3 protein gets one entry after TCRdb re-called the multiplex PCR reads with MiXCR. The sample contains roughly 1.1 million distinct CDR3 sequences, approximately 35% of which appear only once. The sequence was collected from an adult man with Graves' hyperthyroidism. Sequencing input: peripheral blood or thyroid tissue (not recorded which). The rearrangement joins TRBV15 to TRBJ2-6; D is possibly TRBD1 or TRBD2 (6 bases each). CDR3 bases: TGCGCCACCAGCAGACTTAGGGGGGCTGGGGCCAACGTCCTGACTTTC. It codes for CATSRLRGAGANVLTF. The complete variable domain, with remaining parts taken from reference TRBV15 and TRBJ2-6, reads DAMVIQNPRYQVTQFGKPVTLSCSQTLNHNVMYWYQQKSSQAPKLLFHYYDKDFNNEADTPDNFQSRRPNTSFCFLDIRSPGLGDTAMYLCATSRLRGAGANVLTFGAGSRLTVL.